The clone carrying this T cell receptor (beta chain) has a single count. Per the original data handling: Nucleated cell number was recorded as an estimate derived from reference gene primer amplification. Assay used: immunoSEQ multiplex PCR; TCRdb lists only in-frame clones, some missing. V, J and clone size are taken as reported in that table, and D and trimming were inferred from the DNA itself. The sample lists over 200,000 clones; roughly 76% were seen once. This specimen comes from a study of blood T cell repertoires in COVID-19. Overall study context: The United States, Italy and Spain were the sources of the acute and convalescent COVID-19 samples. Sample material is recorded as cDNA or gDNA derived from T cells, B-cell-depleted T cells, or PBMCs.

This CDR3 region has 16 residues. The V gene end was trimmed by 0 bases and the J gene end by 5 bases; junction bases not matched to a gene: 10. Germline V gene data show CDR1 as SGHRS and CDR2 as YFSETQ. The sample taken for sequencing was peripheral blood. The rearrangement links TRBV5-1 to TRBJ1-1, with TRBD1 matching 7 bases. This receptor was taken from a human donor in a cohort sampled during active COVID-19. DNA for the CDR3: TGCGCCAGCAGCTTGGTCGGGACAGAGGTTAGAACTGAAGCTTTCTTT. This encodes CASSLVGTEVRTEAFF.